These 25 T cell receptor beta chains share one sample of origin, sequenced in a study of cytomegalovirus exposure and HLA in healthy donors. PCR employed 60 Vbeta and 13 Jbeta primers. Method: immunoSEQ multiplex PCR; TCRdb's copy keeps in-frame clones and lacks some. The table lists approximately 170,000 clones, roughly 87% of them singletons, with about 4% in the top ten. The sequencing input was PBMCs. These receptors all come from a man between 45 and 60 years old in good health and CMV-seropositive.

This sequence joins TRBV4-1 and TRBJ1-3; D is unclear. The CDR3 sequence is 16 residues long. V lost 4 bases to trimming and J lost 0 bases, with 13 bases between them. Germline V gene data show CDR1 as MGHRA and CDR2 as YSYEKL. The CDR3, as DNA: TGCGCCAGCAGCCCTGGCAGTCGCATCTCTGGAAACACCATATATTTT. Its protein is CASSPGSRISGNTIYF.

The chain's CDR3 is CASSRHRADTQYF. The CDR3 bases are TGTGCCAGCAGCAGACACAGGGCAGATACGCAGTATTTT. The chain combines TRBV21-1 with TRBJ2-3; the listed D gene, TRBD1, was not tested against the DNA. TRBV21-1 is listed as a pseudogene. The CDR3 is 13 residues long.

This clone was observed once. CDR3 sequence: CASSFGQGARPGELFF. Written as DNA, the CDR3 is TGTGCCAGCAGCTTTGGACAGGGGGCGCGTCCCGGGGAGCTGTTTTTT. The gene calls are TRBV5-6 and TRBJ2-2; TRBD1 matches 11 bases. J gave up 6 bases and V 2 bases, and 6 bases lay outside the gene matches. CDR1 SGHDT and CDR2 YYEEEE come from the germline V gene. The CDR3 loop spans 16 amino acids.

The rearrangement uses TRBV6-6 and TRBJ2-4, with 11 bases fitting TRBD2. The CDR3 contains 16 residues. Germline CDR1 is MNHNY and CDR2 is SVGAGI (reference sequence). V lost 6 bases to trimming and J lost 0 bases; unmatched junction nucleotides: 4. The CDR3 nucleotides read TGTGCCAGCAGGAGGACTAGCGGGCTAGCCAAAAACATTCAGTACTTC. It codes for CASRRTSGLAKNIQYF.

This chain's CDR3 is CASSQAGVHTEAFF. Written as DNA, the CDR3 is TGTGCCAGTAGTCAGGCGGGAGTGCACACTGAAGCTTTCTTT. This chain connects TRBV19 to TRBJ1-1; no clear D. CDR1 LNHDA and CDR2 SQIVND come from the germline V gene (reference sequence). Deletions cut 5 bases from V and 3 bases from J, with 13 bases between. CDR3 length: 14 residues.

V usage is TRBV11-3 and J usage is TRBJ2-3; 10 positions match TRBD2. The ends lost 2 bases at V and 4 bases at J; junction bases unmatched: 3. The CDR3 totals 15 residues. Germline-derived CDR1 and CDR2 are SGHNT and YENEEA. CDR3: CASSLRTSGPDTQYF. The CDR3 DNA reads as TGTGCCAGCAGCTTAAGGACTAGCGGACCAGATACGCAGTATTTT.

V is TRBV27 and J is TRBJ1-2; D is possibly TRBD1 (5 bases). With 5 bases removed from V and 3 bases from J, the gap between germline ends came to 16 bases. Germline CDR1 MNHEY, CDR2 SMNVEV (reference sequence). This CDR3 region has 15 residues. CDR3 sequence: CASSPGHSSHYGYTF. CDR3 in DNA: TGTGCCAGCAGTCCAGGACACTCATCCCACTATGGCTACACCTTC.

This clone appeared once. The chain uses TRBV9 and TRBJ1-4; 8 bases map to TRBD1. Germline loops: CDR1 SGDLS, CDR2 YYNGEE. After removal of 4 bases from V and 10 bases from J, the junction contained 15 bases not matched to a gene. CDR3 length: 16 residues. CDR3 residues: CASSLTDGTGRGKLFF. The CDR3 DNA reads TGTGCCAGCAGCTTAACAGATGGGACAGGCCGAGGAAAACTGTTTTTT.

This chain joins TRBV6-5 and TRBJ1-3, with a possible D match to TRBD1 (5 bases). Germline V gene lookup returns CDR1 MNHEY and CDR2 SVGAGI. The CDR3 contains 15 residues. The ends were cut back, 7 bases at V and 2 bases at J, with 15 bases in the middle. CDR3 loop: CASTTDSSTGNTIYF. The CDR3 DNA reads as TGTGCCAGCACCACAGACAGTTCCACTGGAAACACCATATATTTT.

The genes are TRBV7-6 and TRBJ2-7; no reliable D call. Trimming shortened V by 4 bases and J by 0 bases, and 7 bases separated the two germline ends. Germline V lookup: CDR1 SGHVS, CDR2 FNYEAQ. This CDR3 contains 13 residues. The CDR3 loop reads CASSSSSSYEQYF. In DNA, the CDR3 is TGTGCCAGCAGCTCCTCCAGCTCCTACGAGCAGTACTTC.

V usage is TRBV30 and J usage is TRBJ2-5, with a possible D match to TRBD1 (7 bases). The germline V and J ends were trimmed by 4 bases and 3 bases, with 18 bases remaining between them. Per germline, CDR1 GTSNPN and CDR2 SVGIG (reference sequence). CDR3 size: 15 residues. For the CDR3, the DNA is TGTGCCTGGACCGGAAAGGGGGCGGGGAAAGAGACCCAGTACTTC. This sequence encodes CAWTGKGAGKETQYF.

About this clone: At one end the junction does not follow the germline gene, possibly because of a read error. The rearrangement links TRBV5-6 to TRBJ2-5; tentative D call: TRBD2 (5 bases). This CDR3 has 13 residues. Germline values: CDR1 SGHDT, CDR2 YYEEEE. CDR3 nucleotide sequence: TGTGCCAGCAGCTTGCCTAGCAGTACCACTAATGACTTC. Its translation is CASSLPSSTTNDF.

V usage is TRBV4-1 and J usage is TRBJ1-1; D is unclear. V was shortened by 1 base and J by 5 bases, with 14 bases between the two germline ends. The CDR3 is 15 residues long. Germline CDR1 and CDR2: MGHRA and YSYEKL. The CDR3 loop is CASSQAEASGTEAFF. DNA of the CDR3: TGCGCCAGCAGCCAAGCCGAGGCCAGCGGGACTGAAGCTTTCTTT.

This chain links TRBV9 with TRBJ2-2; D is ambiguous. The CDR3 is made up of 12 amino acids. The germline V gene encodes CDR1 SGDLS and CDR2 YYNGEE. The V end was cut by 3 bases, the J end by 3 bases, with 3 bases between. CDR3 sequence reads: CASSAYTGELFF. CDR3 DNA: TGTGCCAGCAGCGCATACACCGGGGAGCTGTTTTTT.

This chain links TRBV7-2 with TRBJ2-1; TRBD2 might be the D (6 bases). V dropped 4 bases and J dropped 2 bases, with 9 bases sitting between them. Germline-derived CDR1 and CDR2 are SGHTA and FQGNSA. This CDR3 comprises 14 residues. The CDR3 region is CASSYGGTYNEQFF. In nucleotides, the CDR3 is TGTGCCAGCAGCTATGGGGGGACCTACAATGAGCAGTTCTTC.

The chain uses TRBV7-9 and TRBJ1-2; tentative D call: TRBD1 (6 bases). This CDR3 is 14 amino acids long. The V gene lost 5 bases and the J gene lost 8 bases, with 18 bases spanning the gap. CDR1 is SEHNR and CDR2 is FQNEAQ in the germline V gene (reference sequence). The CDR3 spells CASSPTRGLGGYTF. In DNA form, the CDR3 reads TGTGCCAGCAGCCCAACGCGGGGGCTAGGGGGCTACACCTTC. Based on the CDR3 plus reference TRBV7-9 and TRBJ1-2, the full variable domain is DTGVSQNPRHKITKRGQNVTFRCDPISEHNRLYWYRQTLGQGPEFLTYFQNEAQLEKSRLLSDRFSAERPKGSFSTLEIQRTEQGDSAMYLCASSPTRGLGGYTFGSGTRLTVV.

This chain joins TRBV6-5 and TRBJ2-5, with 10 bases lining up with TRBD2. Germline CDR1 is MNHEY and CDR2 is SVGAGI. With 0 bases clipped from V and 1 base from J, the junction kept 2 bases outside the gene matches. This CDR3 is 16 amino acids long. The CDR3 is CASSYSLAGAQETQYF. The DNA for the CDR3 is TGTGCCAGCAGTTACTCCCTAGCGGGGGCCCAAGAGACCCAGTACTTC.

The sample holds a few counts of this clone. The rearrangement links TRBV18 to TRBJ2-7, with a tentative D call TRBD1 (5 bases). Per germline, CDR1 KGHSH and CDR2 LQKENI. With 3 bases removed from V and 6 bases from J, the gap between germline ends came to 9 bases. The length of the CDR3 is 12 residues. CDR3 nucleotide sequence: TGTGCCAGCTCACCTGACAGCCGCGAGCAGTACTTC. Encoded protein: CASSPDSREQYF.

This chain joins TRBV7-2 and TRBJ2-2; D possibly corresponds to TRBD1 (6 bases). V was pared by 0 bases and J by 0 bases, with 8 bases between. The CDR3 sequence is 16 residues long. The V gene's germline CDR1 is SGHTA and CDR2 FQGNSA. CDR3 in amino acids: CASSLAGATNTGELFF. The CDR3 DNA reads as TGTGCCAGCAGCTTAGCGGGGGCCACGAACACCGGGGAGCTGTTTTTT.

The V call is TRBV19, the J call TRBJ1-6; 9 bases are a match to TRBD1. The germline gives CDR1 LNHDA, CDR2 SQIVND (reference sequence). The CDR3 has 14 residues. The junction had 4 bases not matched to a gene; V was cut back by 7 bases and J by 6 bases. The CDR3 spells CASTTGGFNSPLHF. The CDR3 DNA sequence: TGTGCCAGTACGACAGGGGGATTTAATTCACCCCTCCACTTT. Full variable domain (outside the CDR3, taken from reference TRBV19 and TRBJ1-6): DGGITQSPKYLFRKEGQNVTLSCEQNLNHDAMYWYRQDPGQGLRLIYYSQIVNDFQKGDIAEGYSVSREKKESFPLTVTSAQKNPTAFYLCASTTGGFNSPLHFGNGTRLTVT.

The rearrangement joins TRBV28 to TRBJ2-2; a possible D gene is TRBD2 (6 bases). Germline loops: CDR1 MDHEN, CDR2 SYDVKM. The CDR3 is 16 residues long. Trimming cost V 2 bases and J 1 base, with 11 bases left between them. CDR3 sequence: CASSLAGRENTGELFF. CDR3 nucleotide sequence: TGTGCCAGCAGTTTAGCTGGGCGGGAGAACACCGGGGAGCTGTTTTTT.

The V gene is TRBV28, the J gene TRBJ1-5, with 7 positions matching TRBD1. V shed 3 bases, J shed 0 bases, and the junction held 2 bases outside the gene matches. CDR1 is MDHEN and CDR2 is SYDVKM in the germline V gene. The CDR3 has 15 amino acids. CDR3 DNA sequence: TGTGCCAGCAGTTTGGGACAGATTAGCAATCAGCCCCAGCATTTT. Protein: CASSLGQISNQPQHF.

The chain recombines TRBV9 with TRBJ2-7; D ambiguous. The CDR3 length is 15 residues. Per the germline V gene, CDR1 is SGDLS and CDR2 is YYNGEE. V was clipped by 4 bases and J by 4 bases, with 18 bases between them. CDR3 DNA sequence: TGTGCCAGCAGCCAAAACATATTTGGTACATACGAGCAGTACTTC. Encoded protein: CASSQNIFGTYEQYF.

The chain has TRBV27 and TRBJ2-3; possible D gene TRBD2, 7 bases. Germline CDR1 MNHEY, CDR2 SMNVEV (reference sequence). The V and J ends lost 6 bases and 2 bases respectively, with 18 bases between them. The CDR3 is made up of 16 amino acids. CDR3: CASSGRGGRVTDTQYF. The CDR3 DNA is TGTGCCAGCAGCGGGAGAGGGGGGAGGGTCACAGATACGCAGTATTTT.

The V and J genes are TRBV21-1 and TRBJ2-5; no DNA check was done on the table's D call, TRBD1. The DNA end lines up better with TRBJ2-7; the J call may be wrong. TRBV21-1 has pseudogene status. CDR3 size: 15 residues. CDR3 in DNA: TGTGCCAGCAGCAAAACTGGTGTCGACACCTACGAGCAGTACTTC. Amino acid sequence: CASSKTGVDTYEQYF.